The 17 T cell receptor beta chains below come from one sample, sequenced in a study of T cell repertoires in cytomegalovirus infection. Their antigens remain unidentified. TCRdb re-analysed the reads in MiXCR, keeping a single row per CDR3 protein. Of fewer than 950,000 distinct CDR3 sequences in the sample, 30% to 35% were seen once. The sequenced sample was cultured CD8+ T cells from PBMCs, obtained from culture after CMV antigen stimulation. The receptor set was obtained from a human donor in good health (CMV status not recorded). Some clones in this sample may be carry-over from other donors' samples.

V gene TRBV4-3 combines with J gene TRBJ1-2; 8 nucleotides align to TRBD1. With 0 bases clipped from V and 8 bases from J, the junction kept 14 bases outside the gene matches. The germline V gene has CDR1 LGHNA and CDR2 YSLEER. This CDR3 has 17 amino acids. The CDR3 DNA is TGCGCCAGCAGCCAAGATTCTTCGGACAGGGAGGGGTGGGGCTACACCTTC. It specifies CASSQDSSDREGWGYTF.

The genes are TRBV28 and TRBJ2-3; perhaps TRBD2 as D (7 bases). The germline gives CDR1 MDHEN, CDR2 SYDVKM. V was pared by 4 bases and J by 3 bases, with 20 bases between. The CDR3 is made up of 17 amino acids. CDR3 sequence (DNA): TGTGCCAGCAGTTCCCCGACAGAGGGGGGGGCGACAGATACGCAGTATTTT. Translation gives CASSSPTEGGATDTQYF.

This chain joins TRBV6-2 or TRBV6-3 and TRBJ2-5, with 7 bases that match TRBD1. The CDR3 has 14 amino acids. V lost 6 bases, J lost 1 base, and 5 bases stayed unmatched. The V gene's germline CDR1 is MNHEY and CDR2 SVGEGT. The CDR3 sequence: CASRNPGGQETQYF. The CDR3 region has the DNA TGTGCCAGCAGGAACCCAGGGGGCCAAGAGACCCAGTACTTC.

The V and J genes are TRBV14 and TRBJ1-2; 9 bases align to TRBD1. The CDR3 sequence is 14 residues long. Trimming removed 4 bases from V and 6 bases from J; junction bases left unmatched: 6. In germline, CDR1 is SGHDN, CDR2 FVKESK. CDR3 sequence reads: CASSLRDREDGYTF. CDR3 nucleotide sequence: TGTGCCAGCAGCCTTCGGGACAGGGAAGATGGCTACACCTTC.

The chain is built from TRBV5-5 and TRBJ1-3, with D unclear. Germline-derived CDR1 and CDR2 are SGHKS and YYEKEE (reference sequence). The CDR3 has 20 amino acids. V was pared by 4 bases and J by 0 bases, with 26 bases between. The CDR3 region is CASSPSVVRAQTHSGNTIYF. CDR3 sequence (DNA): TGTGCCAGCAGCCCGAGCGTAGTCAGAGCCCAAACTCACTCTGGAAACACCATATATTTT.

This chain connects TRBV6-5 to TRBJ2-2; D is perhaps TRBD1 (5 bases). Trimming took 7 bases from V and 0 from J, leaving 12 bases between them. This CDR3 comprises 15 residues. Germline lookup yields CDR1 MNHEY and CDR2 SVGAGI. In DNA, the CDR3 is TGTGCCAGCACCTTCGGACACGCGAACACCGGGGAGCTGTTTTTT. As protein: CASTFGHANTGELFF.

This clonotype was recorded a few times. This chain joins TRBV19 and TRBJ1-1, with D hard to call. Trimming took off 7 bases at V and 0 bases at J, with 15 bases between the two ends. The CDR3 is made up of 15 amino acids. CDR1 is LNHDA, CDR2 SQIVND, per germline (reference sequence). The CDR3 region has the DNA TGTGCCAGTACAGAGAGAGGCAGAATGAACACTGAAGCTTTCTTT. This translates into CASTERGRMNTEAFF. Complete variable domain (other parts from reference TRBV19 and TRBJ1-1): DGGITQSPKYLFRKEGQNVTLSCEQNLNHDAMYWYRQDPGQGLRLIYYSQIVNDFQKGDIAEGYSVSREKKESFPLTVTSAQKNPTAFYLCASTERGRMNTEAFFGQGTRLTVV.

The CDR3 region is CATSDPSGTSGVERDTQYF. CDR3 DNA: TGTGCCACCAGTGACCCTAGCGGGACTAGCGGGGTTGAAAGAGATACGCAGTATTTT. This chain connects TRBV24-1 to TRBJ2-3, with 13 nucleotides matching TRBD2. Germline V gene lookup returns CDR1 KGHDR and CDR2 SFDVKD. CDR3 length: 19 residues. V dropped 4 bases and J dropped 5; count of bases not matched to a gene: 14.

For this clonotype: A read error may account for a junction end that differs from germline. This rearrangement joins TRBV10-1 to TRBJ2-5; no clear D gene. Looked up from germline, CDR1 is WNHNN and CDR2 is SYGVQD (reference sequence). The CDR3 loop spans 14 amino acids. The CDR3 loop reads CAGSESLGWETQYF. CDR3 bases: TGCGCCGGCAGTGAGTCGTTGGGATGGGAGACCCAGTACTTC.

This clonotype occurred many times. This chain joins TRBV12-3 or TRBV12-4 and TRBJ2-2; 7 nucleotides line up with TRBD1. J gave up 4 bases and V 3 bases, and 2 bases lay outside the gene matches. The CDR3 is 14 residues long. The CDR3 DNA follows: TGTGCCAGCAGTTTCGGGACAGCCACCGGGGAGCTGTTTTTT. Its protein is CASSFGTATGELFF.

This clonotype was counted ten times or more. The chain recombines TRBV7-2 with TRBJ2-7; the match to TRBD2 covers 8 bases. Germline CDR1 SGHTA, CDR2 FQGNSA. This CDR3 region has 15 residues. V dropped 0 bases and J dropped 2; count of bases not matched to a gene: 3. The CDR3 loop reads CASSLARGGPYEQYF. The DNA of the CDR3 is TGTGCCAGCAGCTTAGCTCGGGGGGGCCCCTACGAGCAGTACTTC.

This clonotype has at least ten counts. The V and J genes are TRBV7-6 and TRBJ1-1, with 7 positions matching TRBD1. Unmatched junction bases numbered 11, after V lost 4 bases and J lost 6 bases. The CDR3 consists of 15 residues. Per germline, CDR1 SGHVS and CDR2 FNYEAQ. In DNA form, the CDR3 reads TGTGCCAGCAGCTGGGACAGCGAACGGGGCGCTGAAGCTTTCTTT. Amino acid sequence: CASSWDSERGAEAFF.

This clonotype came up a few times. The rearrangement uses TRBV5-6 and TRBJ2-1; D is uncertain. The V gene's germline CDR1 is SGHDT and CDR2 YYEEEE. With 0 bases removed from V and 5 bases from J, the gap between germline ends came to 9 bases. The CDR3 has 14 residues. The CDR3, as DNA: TGTGCCAGCAGCTTGGGGGAAAATAACAATGAGCAGTTCTTC. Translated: CASSLGENNNEQFF.

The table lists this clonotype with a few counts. CDR3 DNA sequence: TGTGCCATCCTTCTGACCAACTATGGCTACACCTTC. Residues: CAILLTNYGYTF. J is TRBJ1-2 and V is TRBV6-1; D call uncertain. The CDR3 is 12 amino acids. Germline CDR1 is MNHNS and CDR2 is SASEGT. V shed 10 bases and J shed 2 bases, with 11 bases lying between them.

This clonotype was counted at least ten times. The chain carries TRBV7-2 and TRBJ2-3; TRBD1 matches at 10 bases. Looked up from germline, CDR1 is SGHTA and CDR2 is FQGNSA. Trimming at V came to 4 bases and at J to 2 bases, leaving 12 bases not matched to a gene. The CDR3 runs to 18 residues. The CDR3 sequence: CASSSRDRGPLYTDTQYF. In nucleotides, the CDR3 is TGTGCCAGCAGCTCCAGGGACAGGGGCCCTCTATACACAGATACGCAGTATTTT. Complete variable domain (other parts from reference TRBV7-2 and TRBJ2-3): GAGVSQSPSNKVTEKGKDVELRCDPISGHTALYWYRQSLGQGLEFLIYFQGNSAPDKSGLPSDRFSAERTGGSVSTLTIQRTQQEDSAVYLCASSSRDRGPLYTDTQYFGPGTRLTVL.

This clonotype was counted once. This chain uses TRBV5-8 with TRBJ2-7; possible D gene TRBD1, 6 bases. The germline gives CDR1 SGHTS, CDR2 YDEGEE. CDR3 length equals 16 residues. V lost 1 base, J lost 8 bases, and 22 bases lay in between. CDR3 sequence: CASSLRRGQGTRKQYF. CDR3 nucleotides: TGTGCCAGCAGCTTGCGTAGAGGGCAGGGGACGCGCAAGCAGTACTTC.

The CDR3 sequence: CASSHGPTGTEAFF. The CDR3 DNA is TGTGCCAGCAGCCACGGACCCACCGGCACTGAAGCTTTCTTT. This rearrangement joins TRBV4-2 to TRBJ1-1; D is unclear. The CDR3 length is 14 residues. Looked up from germline, CDR1 is LGHNA and CDR2 is YNFKEQ. V lost 3 bases to trimming and J lost 4 bases, with 12 bases between them.